This TCR beta chain was captured by sequencing in a study of graft-versus-host responses after intestinal transplantation. Looking at the study overall: Multivisceral, liver-intestinal, or isolated intestinal transplants were given to recipients. Anti-thymocyte globulin induction was given to all recipients, followed by tacrolimus and steroids for around three years.

Details on this clone: What it binds is not known.

TCRdb's copy holds only in-frame clones and misses some; the assay was immunoSEQ multiplex PCR. This table has about 26,000 clones, 82% appearing once. V was clipped by 0 bases and J by 1 base, with 6 bases between them. This CDR3 spans 15 amino acids. Germline loops: CDR1 SGHAT, CDR2 FQNNGV. General study points: GvH clones were found in recipient marrow; some appeared first in ileum or blood.

The rearrangement links TRBV11-2 to TRBJ2-2, with D perhaps TRBD1 (6 bases). The source material was unstimulated CD4+ T cells sorted from spleen or lymph node cells, sampled before intestinal transplant. This receptor was obtained from a human donor who received an intestinal transplant. The CDR3 protein is CASSLDRGNTGELFF. The CDR3, as DNA: TGTGCCAGCAGCTTAGACAGGGGGAACACCGGGGAGCTGTTTTTT. Based on the CDR3 plus reference TRBV11-2 and TRBJ2-2, the full variable domain is EAGVAQSPRYKIIEKRQSVAFWCNPISGHATLYWYQQILGQGPKLLIQFQNNGVVDDSQLPKDRFSAERLKGVDSTLKIQPAKLEDSAVYLCASSLDRGNTGELFFGEGSRLTVL.